The rows below give T cell receptor beta chains drawn from one sample of a study of T cell repertoires in cytomegalovirus infection. No cognate antigen is known for these TCRs. TCRdb reprocessed the reads with MiXCR, giving one entry per CDR3 protein. The sample has approximately 910,000 distinct CDR3 sequences, roughly 30% seen once; the top ten hold 11% to 15%. The input for sequencing was cultured CD8+ T cells from PBMCs, taken from culture after CMV antigen stimulation. These receptors were taken from a human donor in good health (CMV status not recorded). Some clones in this sample may be carry-over from other donors' samples. CDR3s include the opening cysteine and the closing phenylalanine or tryptophan. Fields, in order: V gene, J gene, clone size, D gene, CDR3 DNA, CDR3 protein. The D gene is left open where the match is weak. Only some rows state a clone size, as once, few, many or a class for expanded clones.

TRBV12-3/TRBV12-4	TRBJ1-1	NA	TRBD1	TGTGCCAGCAGTTTATTTAGGGGGCCTGTGAACACTGAAGCTTTCTTT	CASSLFRGPVNTEAFF
TRBV20-1	TRBJ1-1	NA	NA	TGCAGTGCTAGAGATAGCAGGGGCCGGGGGACTGAAGCTTTCTTT	CSARDSRGRGTEAFF
TRBV24-1	TRBJ1-5	NA	NA	TGTGCCACCAGTGAAAGCAGCAATCAGCCCCAGCATTTT	CATSESSNQPQHF
TRBV27	TRBJ2-7	few	TRBD2	TGTGCCAGCAGTTTCCTAGCGGGGGGGATATCCTACGAGCAGTACTTC	CASSFLAGGISYEQYF
TRBV9	TRBJ1-1	many	NA	TGTGCCAGCAGCGTGGTAGTGAACACTGAAGCTTTCTTT	CASSVVVNTEAFF
TRBV9	TRBJ2-3	NA	NA	TGTGCCAGCAGCGTAGCGAGGTTTGGAGGGGAAGTCACAGATACGCAGTATTTT	CASSVARFGGEVTDTQYF
TRBV10-3	TRBJ1-1	NA	NA	TGTGCCATCAGTGAGGTGGTAGGGGGGAACACTGAAGCTTTCTTT	CAISEVVGGNTEAFF
TRBV7-2	TRBJ1-5	many	NA	TGTGCCAGCAGCTTTGGGGAGAATCAGCCCCAGCATTTT	CASSFGENQPQHF
TRBV12-3/TRBV12-4	TRBJ2-5	NA	NA	TGTGCCAGCAGGCCCCAAGGGACGGAGACCCAGTACTTC	CASRPQGTETQYF
TRBV7-6	TRBJ1-2	many	TRBD1	TGTGCCAGCAGCTTAGCCCGAGGGGGCAAGGATGGCTACACCTTC	CASSLARGGKDGYTF
TRBV7-9	TRBJ2-3	many	TRBD2	TGTGCCAGCAGCTCAAGAAAGGGGACTAGCCCCACAGATACGCAGTATTTT	CASSSRKGTSPTDTQYF
TRBV4-1	TRBJ2-1	NA	NA	TGCGCCAGCAGCCCTTATTCGGGGTTAGTGGGGAATGAGCAGTTCTTC	CASSPYSGLVGNEQFF
TRBV12-3/TRBV12-4	TRBJ1-5	once	NA	TGTGCCAGCAGTACCGAACGCATGGCCCAGCATTTT	CASSTERMAQHF
TRBV15	TRBJ1-1	NA	NA	TGTGCCACCAGGGACGCGGGGGGCGGCTCTGAAGCTTTCTTT	CATRDAGGGSEAFF
TRBV27	TRBJ1-2	NA	NA	TGTGCCAGCACCCCCCGGACACCTTTAGCTAACTATGGCTACACCTTC	CASTPRTPLANYGYTF
TRBV28	TRBJ1-1	NA	NA	TGTGCCAGCAGTTTATTGGGGGAGGGCACTGAAGCTTTCTTT	CASSLLGEGTEAFF
TRBV7-8	TRBJ2-1	many	NA	TGTGCCAGCAGCTCCCCAAGGGTACGAGTGAGCTCCTACAATGAGCAGTTCTTC	CASSSPRVRVSSYNEQFF
TRBV7-8	TRBJ2-4	many	TRBD1	TGTGCCAGCAGCCCCCGACAGGGGACCACACGGGACATTCAGTACTTC	CASSPRQGTTRDIQYF
TRBV7-9	TRBJ1-6	NA	TRBD1	TGTGCCAGCAGGGGACAGGGACTAAATTCACCCCTCCACTTT	CASRGQGLNSPLHF
TRBV7-9	TRBJ1-2	few	NA	TGTGCCAGCAGCACCAGTACAGGAGCTAACTATGGCTACACCTTC	CASSTSTGANYGYTF
TRBV7-9	TRBJ2-1	NA	TRBD2	TGTGCCAGCAGCTTAACACTAGCGGGGGGATATTACAATGAGCAGTTCTTC	CASSLTLAGGYYNEQFF
TRBV27	TRBJ1-5	NA	NA	TGTGCCAGCAGGTCGGCAGGGATTCAGCCCCAGCATTTT	CASRSAGIQPQHF
TRBV28	TRBJ1-1	many	NA	TGTGCCAGCAGTTTAGCCCAGGGGTGGGAGATGAACACTGAAGCTTTCTTT	CASSLAQGWEMNTEAFF
TRBV7-9	TRBJ1-3	few	TRBD1	TGTGCCAGCAGCCCCGGGACAGCGCTTTTGGACACCATATATTTT	CASSPGTALLDTIYF
TRBV5-8	TRBJ2-1	NA	TRBD1	TGTGCCAGCAGCTGGGGGACAGGGAAAGGCTACAATGAGCAGTTCTTC	CASSWGTGKGYNEQFF
TRBV7-6	TRBJ1-6	NA	NA	TGTGTCAGCAGCTTAGGGGGGTTAGGATCACCCCTCCACTTT	CVSSLGGLGSPLHF
TRBV7-9	TRBJ1-5	few	NA	TGTGCCAGCAGCCCCGGCGGGTATCAGCCCCAGCATTTT	CASSPGGYQPQHF
TRBV20-1	TRBJ1-5	NA	TRBD1	TGCAGTGCTAGAGATTATGTCGACGGGACAGGGGAAGGACAGCCCCAGCATTTT	CSARDYVDGTGEGQPQHF
TRBV20-1	TRBJ1-3	NA	NA	TGCAGTGCTAGAGGCGCAGGCGGGAGCTCTGGAAACACCATATATTTT	CSARGAGGSSGNTIYF
TRBV28	TRBJ1-5	NA	NA	TGTGCCAGTAGGAACGGAGGTCAGCCCCAGCATTTT	CASRNGGQPQHF
TRBV9	TRBJ2-2	NA	NA	TGTGCCAGCAGCTCTCCCCGGGACCTACCGAACACCGGGGAGCTGTTTTTT	CASSSPRDLPNTGELFF
TRBV4-1	TRBJ2-1	few	NA	TGCGCCAGCAGCCAAGAACACGTTGCCCCGGATGAGCAGTTCTTC	CASSQEHVAPDEQFF
TRBV11-2	TRBJ2-3	NA	TRBD2	TGTGCCAGCAGCTTAGGGTTTAGCGGGGGGGCGGATACGCAGTATTTT	CASSLGFSGGADTQYF
TRBV27	TRBJ1-6	NA	NA	TGTGCCAGCAGGCAGGCCACTAATTCACCCCTCCACTTT	CASRQATNSPLHF
TRBV12-3/TRBV12-4	TRBJ1-5	few	NA	TGTGCCAGCAGTCCGGTTGCCAATCAGCCCCAGCATTTT	CASSPVANQPQHF
TRBV7-9	TRBJ2-7	NA	NA	TGTGCCAGCAGCAACCCCTGGGGGGACTCCTACGAGCAGTACTTC	CASSNPWGDSYEQYF
TRBV6-1	TRBJ1-1	many	NA	TGTGCCAGCAGCGATGGGGGGCCTGAAGCTTTCTTT	CASSDGGPEAFF
TRBV29-1	TRBJ2-2	few	NA	TGCAGCGTTGAAGGCGGGCAGGGAGACACCGGGGAGCTGTTTTTT	CSVEGGQGDTGELFF
TRBV7-8	TRBJ1-5	few	NA	TGTGCCAGCAGCTTAGTCGAGAAAAGACTCCATTCTGTTCGGCAGCCCCAGCATTTT	CASSLVEKRLHSVRQPQHF
TRBV12-3/TRBV12-4	TRBJ1-5	NA	NA	TGTGCCAGCAGTTTTGCGAGTTCAGGGAGTCAGCCCCAGCATTTT	CASSFASSGSQPQHF
TRBV4-1	TRBJ2-3	few	NA	TGCGCCAGCAGCCAAGTTCCCACAGGGTGGATTGACTCTAGCACAGATACGCAGTATTTT	CASSQVPTGWIDSSTDTQYF
TRBV20-1	TRBJ2-2	few	TRBD2	TGCAGTGCTAGGGTGACTAGCGGGGGACTCACCGGGGAGCTGTTTTTT	CSARVTSGGLTGELFF
TRBV12-3/TRBV12-4	TRBJ2-3	NA	TRBD2	TGTGCCAGCAATCCGGGACTAGGAACAGATACGCAGTATTTT	CASNPGLGTDTQYF
TRBV9	TRBJ2-1	NA	NA	TGTGCCAGCAGCGTAGAAGGGGCGGACAATGAGCAGTTCTTC	CASSVEGADNEQFF
TRBV5-6	TRBJ2-3	NA	TRBD1	TGTGCCAGCAGCTTGCTGACAGGGGGAGCAGATACGCAGTATTTT	CASSLLTGGADTQYF
TRBV6-5	TRBJ1-1	NA	NA	TGTGCCAGCAGTTACTCGATCGGAGTGAACACTGAAGCTTTCTTT	CASSYSIGVNTEAFF
TRBV4-3	TRBJ2-3	many	TRBD2	TGCGCCAGCAGGTACCAGCGGGGGGTCACAGATACGCAGTATTTT	CASRYQRGVTDTQYF
TRBV5-4	TRBJ2-5	NA	TRBD2	TGTGCCAACAGCCTCCCTTCCGGGGGGATCCAAGAGACCCAGTACTTC	CANSLPSGGIQETQYF
TRBV7-9	TRBJ1-1	few	NA	TGTGCCAGCAGCCCAGACAGGTGGGAAGCTTTCTTT	CASSPDRWEAFF
TRBV7-8	TRBJ2-7	NA	NA	TGTGCCAGCAGCTCCGAGCTCAGCTCCTACGAGCAGCACTTC	CASSSELSSYEQHF
TRBV5-1	TRBJ2-6	NA	NA	TGCGCCAGCAGCTTGGGACCGCTTGCCGGGGCCAACGTCCTGACTTTC	CASSLGPLAGANVLTF
TRBV19	TRBJ2-1	few	NA	TGTGCCAGTAGTATGGGGCCATTAATTCTCTTC	CASSMGPLILF
TRBV25-1	TRBJ1-4	NA	NA	TGTGCCAGCAGTGATGTGGACAGAAATGAAAAACTGTTTTTT	CASSDVDRNEKLFF
TRBV6-5	TRBJ2-2	few	TRBD2	TGTGCCAGCAGTTACTCTGGCGGACTAGCGGGGGTTACCGGGGAGCTGTTTTTT	CASSYSGGLAGVTGELFF
TRBV12-5	TRBJ2-5	NA	NA	TGTGCTAGTGGCCGACAGCCCAGCCAAGAGACCCAGTACTTC	CASGRQPSQETQYF
TRBV5-4	TRBJ2-7	once	TRBD1	TGTGCCAGCAAGGGACAGGGAAATGCCTACGAGCAGTACTTC	CASKGQGNAYEQYF
TRBV28	TRBJ1-3	few	NA	TGTGCCAGTTTTCGTGGAATCCCTGGAAACACCATATATTTT	CASFRGIPGNTIYF